Following are 5 T cell receptor beta chains from one sample sequenced in a study of blood T cells in healthy people across ages. A sample-barcoded 5' primer and a J-beta primer mix were used in a second PCR of roughly 6 to 12 cycles. TCRdb itself ran the 5' RACE reads through MiXCR, one entry per CDR3 protein. Among 1.5 million to 2 million distinct CDR3 sequences listed, roughly 52% were seen once. The sample comprised blood. The receptors derive from a woman aged 35 to 49 in good health.

The DNA for the CDR3 is TGTGCCATCAGTGAATCCCCAGCGGGAGCTTACGAGCAGTACTTC. Its translation is CAISESPAGAYEQYF. V usage is TRBV10-3 and J usage is TRBJ2-7; 8 bases agree with TRBD2. V shed 3 bases and J 4 bases; nucleotides not matched to a gene: 8. The length of the CDR3 is 15 residues. The V gene's germline CDR1 is ENHRY and CDR2 SYGVKD.

The V call is TRBV27, the J call TRBJ2-1; 8 nucleotides line up with TRBD2. Germline lookup yields CDR1 MNHEY and CDR2 SMNVEV (reference sequence). This CDR3 contains 14 residues. Trimming cost V 8 bases and J 13 bases; bases outside gene matches: 16. The CDR3 region is CASRSTGGVETQFF. The CDR3 DNA follows: TGTGCCAGCCGCTCGACCGGGGGGGTAGAGACCCAGTTCTTC.

This chain connects TRBV10-3 to TRBJ1-2, with 9 bases fitting TRBD1. There are 12 residues in the CDR3. Germline CDR1 and CDR2: ENHRY and SYGVKD. The ends lost 10 bases at V and 4 bases at J; junction bases unmatched: 4. The CDR3: CATGTGIYGYTF. The CDR3 DNA follows: TGTGCCACCGGGACAGGGATCTATGGCTACACCTTC.

This clonotype was counted between two and nine times. This sequence may be a read error, since a much larger clone differs from it by one base. The CDR3, as DNA: TGTGCCAGCAGCTTATTCGGGCCCACAGATACGCAGTATTTT. Its protein is CASSLFGPTDTQYF. The rearrangement uses TRBV7-2 and TRBJ2-3; D unresolved. The CDR3 extends over 14 amino acids. Germline CDR1 reads SGHTA; CDR2 reads FQGNSA. V dropped 2 bases and J dropped 2 bases, with 8 bases sitting between them.

The V and J genes are TRBV12-5 and TRBJ2-7; TRBD1 aligns across 9 bases. The J call may not be correct, given that the DNA end is closer to TRBJ2-5. This CDR3 is 13 amino acids long. Germline V gene sequence: CDR1 LGHNT, CDR2 FRNRAP. CDR3 protein: CASGRQGVETQYF. CDR3 sequence (DNA): TGTGCTAGTGGCCGACAGGGGGTAGAGACCCAGTACTTC.